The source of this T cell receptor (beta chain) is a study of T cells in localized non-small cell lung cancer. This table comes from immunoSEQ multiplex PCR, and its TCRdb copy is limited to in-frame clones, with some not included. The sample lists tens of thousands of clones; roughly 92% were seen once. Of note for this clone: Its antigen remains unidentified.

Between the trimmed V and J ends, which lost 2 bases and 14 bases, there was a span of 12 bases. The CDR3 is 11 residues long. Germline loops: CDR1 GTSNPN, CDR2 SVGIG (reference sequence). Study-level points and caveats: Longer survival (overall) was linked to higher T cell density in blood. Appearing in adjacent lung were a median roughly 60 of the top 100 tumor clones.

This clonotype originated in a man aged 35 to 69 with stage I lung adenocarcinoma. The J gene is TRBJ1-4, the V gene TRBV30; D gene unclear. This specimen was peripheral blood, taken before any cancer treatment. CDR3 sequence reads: CAWSNGDWLFF. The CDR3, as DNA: TGTGCCTGGAGTAACGGTGACTGGCTGTTTTTT.